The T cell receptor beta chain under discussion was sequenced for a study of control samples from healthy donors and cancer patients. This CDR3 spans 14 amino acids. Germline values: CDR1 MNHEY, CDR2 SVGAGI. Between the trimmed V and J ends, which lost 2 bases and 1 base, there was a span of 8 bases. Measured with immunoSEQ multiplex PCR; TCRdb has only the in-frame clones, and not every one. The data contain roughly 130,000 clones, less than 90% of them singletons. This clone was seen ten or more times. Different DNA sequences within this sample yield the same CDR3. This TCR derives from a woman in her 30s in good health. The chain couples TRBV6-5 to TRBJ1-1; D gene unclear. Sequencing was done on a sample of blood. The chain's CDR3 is CASSYRQENTEAFF. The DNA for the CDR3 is TGTGCCAGCAGTTACCGACAAGAGAACACTGAAGCTTTCTTT.